The entry that follows covers one T cell receptor beta chain sequence. This entry is derived from a study of blood T cell repertoires in COVID-19. Study background: Samples representing acute and convalescent COVID-19 were sourced from the United States, Italy and Spain. From T cells, B-cell-depleted T cells, or PBMCs came the material, which was cDNA or gDNA.

The CDR3 is 18 amino acids. V lost 1 base, J lost 2 bases, and 12 bases stayed unmatched. The germline gives CDR1 MGHRA, CDR2 YSYEKL. Under the authors' procedure: Reference gene primers were amplified, and this amplification served to estimate nucleated cell counts. This table comes from immunoSEQ multiplex PCR, and its TCRdb copy is limited to in-frame clones, with some not included. V, J and clone size derive from that table, while D and trimming were established from the DNA sequence. The profile shows around 190,000 clones, roughly 84% of them singletons. This receptor was identified in a human donor in a cohort sampled during active COVID-19. Sequencing input: peripheral blood. The V call is TRBV4-1, the J call TRBJ2-3; 7 nucleotides align to TRBD2. CDR3: CASSQGWFSGAFTDTQYF. The CDR3 nucleotides are TGCGCCAGCAGCCAAGGATGGTTCAGCGGGGCCTTCACAGATACGCAGTATTTT.